Shown below are 7 T cell receptor beta chains from a single sample sequenced in a study of human T cells and chemical hapten exposure. Before extraction, the whole blood was not fractionated, and total RNA was taken from it. Each cDNA molecule in the library carried unique molecular identifiers. MiXCR, applied by TCRdb to the reads, yields one record per CDR3 protein. The data hold about 120,000 distinct CDR3 sequences, with more than 8.5% observed a single time. Sequenced material: whole blood. These receptors were collected from a human donor in good health. Some clones in this sample may be carry-over from other donors' samples.

This clonotype was recorded at least ten times. The rearrangement uses TRBV29-1 and TRBJ1-2; TRBD1 is a possible D gene (5 bases). CDR3 length: 14 amino acids. Trimming removed 0 bases from V and 8 bases from J, with 16 bases in between. Germline CDR1 reads SQVTM; CDR2 reads ANQGSEA. In DNA form, the CDR3 reads TGCAGCGTTGAAGATCCCGAGGGGCTTTTGGGCTACACCTTC. It yields the protein CSVEDPEGLLGYTF.

The chain uses TRBV13 and TRBJ2-1; D call uncertain. The CDR3 runs to 13 residues. Germline V lookup: CDR1 PRHDT, CDR2 FYEKMQ (reference sequence). V lost 5 bases and J 5 bases, leaving 10 bases between the germline ends. The CDR3 sequence: CASSPITDNEQFF. As DNA, the CDR3 is TGTGCCAGCAGCCCTATTACAGACAATGAGCAGTTCTTC. Full variable domain (rest looked up from reference TRBV13 and TRBJ2-1): AAGVIQSPRHLIKEKRETATLKCYPIPRHDTVYWYQQGPGQDPQFLISFYEKMQSDKGSIPDRFSAQQFSDYHSELNMSSLELGDSALYFCASSPITDNEQFFGPGTRLTVL.

This chain uses TRBV11-2 with TRBJ2-1; 9 nucleotides line up with TRBD1. After removal of 2 bases from V and 6 bases from J, the junction contained 8 bases not matched to a gene. Germline V gene data show CDR1 as SGHAT and CDR2 as FQNNGV. CDR3 length: 16 residues. The CDR3 protein is CASSLIGTGKFNEQFF. The CDR3 bases are TGTGCCAGCAGCTTAATTGGGACAGGGAAATTCAATGAGCAGTTCTTC.

This clonotype was recorded at least ten times. This chain uses TRBV6-1 with TRBJ1-2; 7 bases match TRBD1. The V gene end was trimmed by 5 bases and the J gene end by 8 bases; junction bases not matched to a gene: 5. The CDR3 runs 12 residues. Germline-derived CDR1 and CDR2 are MNHNS and SASEGT. CDR3 sequence reads: CASSRDSAGYTF. The CDR3 DNA sequence: TGTGCCAGCAGTCGGGACAGTGCCGGCTACACCTTC.

The chain combines TRBV10-3 with TRBJ2-7; no clear D gene. V gave up 7 bases and J gave up 1 base, with 17 bases separating them. CDR1 is ENHRY, CDR2 SYGVKD, per germline. This CDR3 has 15 residues. The CDR3 DNA sequence: TGTGCCATCATGCTGGGCCCTTCCGGGTCCTACGAGCAGTACTTC. Translating it yields CAIMLGPSGSYEQYF.

This clonotype was found a few times. The chain is built from TRBV27 and TRBJ2-7, with 8 positions matching TRBD1. The length of the CDR3 is 15 residues. The germline V gene encodes CDR1 MNHEY and CDR2 SMNVEV (reference sequence). V gave up 2 bases and J gave up 3 bases; unmatched junction bases: 6. The DNA of the CDR3 is TGTGCCAGCAGTTTAGGGGCAGGGGGCGTCTACGAGCAGTACTTC. Protein product: CASSLGAGGVYEQYF.

This clonotype was seen only a few times. The genes are TRBV20-1 and TRBJ1-6; D unclear. The V gene's germline CDR1 is DFQATT and CDR2 SNEGSKA (reference sequence). The CDR3 contains 15 residues. V was trimmed by 3 bases and J by 5 bases, leaving 14 bases between them. This CDR3 reads CSARLKSHNNSPLHF. For the CDR3, the DNA is TGCAGTGCTAGGCTGAAGTCCCATAATAATTCACCCCTCCACTTT.